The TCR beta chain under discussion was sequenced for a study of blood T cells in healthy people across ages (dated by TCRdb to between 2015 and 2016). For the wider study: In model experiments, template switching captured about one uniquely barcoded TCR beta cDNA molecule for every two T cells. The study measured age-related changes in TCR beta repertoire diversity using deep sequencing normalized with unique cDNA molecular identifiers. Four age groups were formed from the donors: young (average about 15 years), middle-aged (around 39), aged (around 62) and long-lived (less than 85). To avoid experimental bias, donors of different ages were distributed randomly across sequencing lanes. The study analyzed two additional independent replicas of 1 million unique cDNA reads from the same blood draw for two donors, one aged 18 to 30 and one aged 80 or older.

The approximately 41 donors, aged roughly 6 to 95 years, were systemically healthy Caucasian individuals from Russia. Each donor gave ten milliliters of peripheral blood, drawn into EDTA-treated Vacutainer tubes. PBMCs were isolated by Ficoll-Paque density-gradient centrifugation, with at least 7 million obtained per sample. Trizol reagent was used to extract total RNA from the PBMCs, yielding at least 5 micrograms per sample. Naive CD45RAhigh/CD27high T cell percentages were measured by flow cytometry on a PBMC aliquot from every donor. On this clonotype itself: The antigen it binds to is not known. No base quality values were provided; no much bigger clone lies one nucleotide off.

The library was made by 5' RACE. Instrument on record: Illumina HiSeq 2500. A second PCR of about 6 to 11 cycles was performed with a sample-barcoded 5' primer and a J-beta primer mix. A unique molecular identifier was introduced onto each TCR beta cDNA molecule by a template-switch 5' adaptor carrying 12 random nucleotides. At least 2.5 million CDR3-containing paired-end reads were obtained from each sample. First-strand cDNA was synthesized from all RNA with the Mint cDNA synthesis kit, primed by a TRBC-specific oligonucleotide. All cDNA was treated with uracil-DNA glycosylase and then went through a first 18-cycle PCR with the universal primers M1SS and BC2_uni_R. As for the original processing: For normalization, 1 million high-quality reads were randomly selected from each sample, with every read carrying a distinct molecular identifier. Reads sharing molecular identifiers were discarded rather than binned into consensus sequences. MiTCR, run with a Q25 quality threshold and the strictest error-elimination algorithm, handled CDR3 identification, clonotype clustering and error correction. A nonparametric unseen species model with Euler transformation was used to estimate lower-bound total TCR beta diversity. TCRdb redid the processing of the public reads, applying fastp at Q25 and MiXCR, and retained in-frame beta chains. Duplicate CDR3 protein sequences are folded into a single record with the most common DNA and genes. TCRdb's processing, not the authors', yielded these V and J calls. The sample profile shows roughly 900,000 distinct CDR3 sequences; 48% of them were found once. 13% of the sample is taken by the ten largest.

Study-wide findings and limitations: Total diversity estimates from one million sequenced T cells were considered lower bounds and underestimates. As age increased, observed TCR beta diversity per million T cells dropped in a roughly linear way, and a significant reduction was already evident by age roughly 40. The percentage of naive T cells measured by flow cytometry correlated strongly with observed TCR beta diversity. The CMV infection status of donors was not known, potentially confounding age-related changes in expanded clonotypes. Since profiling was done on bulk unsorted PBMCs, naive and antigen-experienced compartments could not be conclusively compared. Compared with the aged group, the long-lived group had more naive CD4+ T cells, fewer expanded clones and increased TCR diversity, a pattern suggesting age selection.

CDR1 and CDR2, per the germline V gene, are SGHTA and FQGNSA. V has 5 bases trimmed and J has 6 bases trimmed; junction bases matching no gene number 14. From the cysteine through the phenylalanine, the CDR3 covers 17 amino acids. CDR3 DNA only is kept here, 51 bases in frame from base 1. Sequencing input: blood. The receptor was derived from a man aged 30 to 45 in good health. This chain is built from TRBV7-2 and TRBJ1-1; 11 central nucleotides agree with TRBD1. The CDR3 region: CASSPDRGRLFGPEAFF. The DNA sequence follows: TGTGCCAGCAGCCCGGACAGGGGGCGGCTTTTCGGGCCTGAAGCTTTCTTT. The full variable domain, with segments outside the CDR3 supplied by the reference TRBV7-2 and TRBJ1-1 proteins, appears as GAGVSQSPSNKVTEKGKDVELRCDPISGHTALYWYRQSLGQGLEFLIYFQGNSAPDKSGLPSDRFSAERTGGSVSTLTIQRTQQEDSAVYLCASSPDRGRLFGPEAFFGQGTRLTVV.